This T cell receptor (beta chain) was obtained from a study of shared clonotypes between healthy human individuals. Across the whole study: Per donor, CD8 memory used one plate, CD8 naive used two, CD4 memory used three and CD4 naive used three. Study-wide results and caveats: Non-shared clonotypes displayed generation probabilities falling below those of clonotypes present in all four donors.

The table lists this clone with a few counts. Its antigen is still unknown. The material for each subset, its genomic DNA, was split evenly across several immunoSEQ plates. The data were produced by immunoSEQ multiplex PCR, yet TCRdb's version contains in-frame clones alone and is incomplete. The sample consists of 2,500,000 or so clones, 85% to 95% of them appearing once. Germline lookup yields CDR1 SGHTA and CDR2 FQGNSA. The CDR3 contains 15 residues. J lost 1 base, V lost 5 bases, and 6 bases had no gene match. The V gene is TRBV7-2, the J gene TRBJ1-1, with 8 bases aligning to TRBD1. The sample taken for sequencing was naive CD4+ T cells from PBMCs. Indicated subset: CD45RA+ positively selected. The TCR was taken from a man between 18 and 35 years old in good health. Some clones in this sample may be carry-over from other donors' samples. In DNA form, the CDR3 reads TGTGCCAGCAGCCCCATGACAGGGGAGAACACTGAAGCTTTCTTT. Encoded protein: CASSPMTGENTEAFF.